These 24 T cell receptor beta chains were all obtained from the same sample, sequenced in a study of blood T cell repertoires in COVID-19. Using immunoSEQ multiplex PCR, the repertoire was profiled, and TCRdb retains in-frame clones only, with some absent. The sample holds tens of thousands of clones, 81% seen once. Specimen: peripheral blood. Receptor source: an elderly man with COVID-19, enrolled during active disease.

The CDR3 DNA is TGCAGCGTTGAAGGGACTAGCGGGCATTACAATGAGCAGTTCTTC. It specifies CSVEGTSGHYNEQFF. The chain couples TRBV29-1 to TRBJ2-1; 11 bases align to TRBD2. Germline V CDR1 and CDR2: SQVTM, ANQGSEA. V lost 1 base, J lost 4 bases, and 3 bases stayed unmatched. The CDR3 is made up of 15 amino acids.

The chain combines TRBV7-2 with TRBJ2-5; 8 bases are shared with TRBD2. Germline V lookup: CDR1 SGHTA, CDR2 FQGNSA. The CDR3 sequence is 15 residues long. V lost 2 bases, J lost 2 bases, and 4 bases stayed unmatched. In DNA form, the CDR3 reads TGTGCCAGCAGCTTAAGGCGCGGGGGGCAAGAGACCCAGTACTTC. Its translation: CASSLRRGGQETQYF.

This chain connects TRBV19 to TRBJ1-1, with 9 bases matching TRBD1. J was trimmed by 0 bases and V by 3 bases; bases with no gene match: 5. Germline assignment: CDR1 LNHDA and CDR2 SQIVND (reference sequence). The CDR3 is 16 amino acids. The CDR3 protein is CASSMGQGHMNTEAFF. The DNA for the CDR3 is TGTGCCAGTAGTATGGGACAGGGCCACATGAACACTGAAGCTTTCTTT.

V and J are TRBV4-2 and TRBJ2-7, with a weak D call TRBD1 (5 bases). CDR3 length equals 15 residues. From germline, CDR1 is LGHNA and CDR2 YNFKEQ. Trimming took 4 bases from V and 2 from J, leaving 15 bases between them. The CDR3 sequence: CASSPTTAETYEQYF. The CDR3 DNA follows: TGTGCCAGCAGCCCTACGACAGCCGAAACCTACGAGCAGTACTTC.

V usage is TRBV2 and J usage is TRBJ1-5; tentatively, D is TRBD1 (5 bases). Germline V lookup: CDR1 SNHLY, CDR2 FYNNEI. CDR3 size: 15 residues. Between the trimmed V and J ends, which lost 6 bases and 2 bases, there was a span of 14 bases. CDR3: CASRGQAMGNQPQHF. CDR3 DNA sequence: TGTGCCAGCAGAGGACAAGCAATGGGCAATCAGCCCCAGCATTTT. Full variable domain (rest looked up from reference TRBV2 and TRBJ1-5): EPEVTQTPSHQVTQMGQEVILRCVPISNHLYFYWYRQILGQKVEFLVSFYNNEISEKSEIFDDQFSVERPDGSNFTLKIRSTKLEDSAMYFCASRGQAMGNQPQHFGDGTRLSIL.

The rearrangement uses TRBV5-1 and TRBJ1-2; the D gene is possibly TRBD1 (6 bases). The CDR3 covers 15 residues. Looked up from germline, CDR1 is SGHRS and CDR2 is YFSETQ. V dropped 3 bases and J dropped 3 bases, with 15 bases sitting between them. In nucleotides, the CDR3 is TGCGCCAGCAGCTCGCTTACAGGGCGCGACTATGGCTACACCTTC. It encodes CASSSLTGRDYGYTF.

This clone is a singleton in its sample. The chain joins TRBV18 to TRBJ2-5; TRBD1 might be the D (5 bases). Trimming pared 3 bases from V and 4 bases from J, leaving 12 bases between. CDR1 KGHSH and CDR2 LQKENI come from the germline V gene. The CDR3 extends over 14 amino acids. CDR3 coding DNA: TGTGCCAGCTCACCTGGGCAGGGTGGAGAGACCCAGTACTTC. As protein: CASSPGQGGETQYF.

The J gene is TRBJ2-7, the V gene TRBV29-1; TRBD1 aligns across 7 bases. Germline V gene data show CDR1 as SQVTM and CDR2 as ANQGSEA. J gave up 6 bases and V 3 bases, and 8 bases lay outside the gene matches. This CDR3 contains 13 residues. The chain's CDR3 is CSVDTDRLGEQYF. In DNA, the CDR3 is TGCAGCGTTGATACGGACAGGCTGGGCGAGCAGTACTTC.

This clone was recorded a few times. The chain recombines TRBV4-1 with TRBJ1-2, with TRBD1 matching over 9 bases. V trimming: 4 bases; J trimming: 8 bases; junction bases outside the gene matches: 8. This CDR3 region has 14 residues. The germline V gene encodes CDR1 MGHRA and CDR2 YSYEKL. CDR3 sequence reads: CASSLGTGSIGYTF. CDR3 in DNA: TGCGCCAGCAGCCTTGGGACAGGGTCTATCGGCTACACCTTC.

The CDR3 here is CASRGTGDHEQYF. CDR3 DNA: TGTGCCAGCAGAGGGACAGGGGACCACGAGCAGTACTTC. The chain couples TRBV28 to TRBJ2-7; 10 bases fit TRBD1. With V trimmed by 6 bases and J by 5 bases, 4 bases remained unmatched. The germline CDR1 and CDR2 sequences are MDHEN and SYDVKM. This CDR3 is built from 13 residues.

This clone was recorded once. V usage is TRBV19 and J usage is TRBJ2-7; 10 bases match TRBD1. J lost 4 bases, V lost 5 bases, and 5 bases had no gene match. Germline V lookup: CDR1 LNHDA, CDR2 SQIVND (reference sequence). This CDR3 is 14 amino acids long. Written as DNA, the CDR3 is TGTGCCAGTAGTCCGACAGGGGGCGTTTACGAGCAGTACTTC. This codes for CASSPTGGVYEQYF.

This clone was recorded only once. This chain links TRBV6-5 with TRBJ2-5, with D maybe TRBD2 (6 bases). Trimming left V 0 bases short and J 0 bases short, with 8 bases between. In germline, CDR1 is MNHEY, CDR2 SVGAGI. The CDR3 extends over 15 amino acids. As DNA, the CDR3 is TGTGCCAGCAGTTACTCGCGGGGCGACCAAGAGACCCAGTACTTC. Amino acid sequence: CASSYSRGDQETQYF.

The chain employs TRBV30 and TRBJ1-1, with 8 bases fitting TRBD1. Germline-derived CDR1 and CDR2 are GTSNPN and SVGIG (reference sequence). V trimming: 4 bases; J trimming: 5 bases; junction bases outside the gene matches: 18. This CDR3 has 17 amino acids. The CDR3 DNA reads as TGTGCCTGGACCCCGCCCCCGGCAGGGGGCTGGAGAACTGAAGCTTTCTTT. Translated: CAWTPPPAGGWRTEAFF.

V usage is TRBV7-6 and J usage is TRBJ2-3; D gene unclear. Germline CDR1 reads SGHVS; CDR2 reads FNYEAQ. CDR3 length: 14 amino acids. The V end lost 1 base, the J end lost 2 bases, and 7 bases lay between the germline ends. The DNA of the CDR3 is TGTGCCAGCAGCTTAGGCAGTACCACAGATACGCAGTATTTT. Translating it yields CASSLGSTTDTQYF.

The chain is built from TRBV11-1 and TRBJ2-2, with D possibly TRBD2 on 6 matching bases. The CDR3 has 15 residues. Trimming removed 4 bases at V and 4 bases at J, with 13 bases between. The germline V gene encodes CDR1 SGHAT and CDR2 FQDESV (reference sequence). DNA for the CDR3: TGTGCCAGCAGCTCGACTAGAGGCTTCACCGGGGAGCTGTTTTTT. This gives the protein CASSSTRGFTGELFF.

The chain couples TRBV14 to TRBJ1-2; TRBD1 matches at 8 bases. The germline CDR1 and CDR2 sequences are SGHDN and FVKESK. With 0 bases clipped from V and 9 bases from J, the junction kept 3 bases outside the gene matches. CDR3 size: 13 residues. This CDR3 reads CASSQEGQASYTF. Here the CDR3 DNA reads TGTGCCAGCAGCCAAGAGGGACAGGCGAGCTACACCTTC.

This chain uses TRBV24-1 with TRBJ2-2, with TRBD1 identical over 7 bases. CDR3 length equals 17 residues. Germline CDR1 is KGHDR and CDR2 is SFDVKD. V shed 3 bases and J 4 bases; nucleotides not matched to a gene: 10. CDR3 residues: CATSDTRQGWGTGELFF. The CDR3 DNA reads TGTGCCACCAGTGATACCCGACAGGGATGGGGCACCGGGGAGCTGTTTTTT.

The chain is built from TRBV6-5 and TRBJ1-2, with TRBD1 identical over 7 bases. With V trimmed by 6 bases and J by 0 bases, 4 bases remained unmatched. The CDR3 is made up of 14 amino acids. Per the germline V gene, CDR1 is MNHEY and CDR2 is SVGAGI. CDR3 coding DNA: TGTGCCAGCAGAGGGACAGAAGCTAACTATGGCTACACCTTC. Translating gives CASRGTEANYGYTF.

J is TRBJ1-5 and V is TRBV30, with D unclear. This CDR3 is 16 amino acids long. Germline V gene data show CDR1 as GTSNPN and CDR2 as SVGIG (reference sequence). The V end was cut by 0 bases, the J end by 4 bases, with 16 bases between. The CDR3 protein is CAWSVRGTRRNQPQHF. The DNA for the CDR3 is TGTGCCTGGAGTGTACGGGGTACACGGCGGAATCAGCCCCAGCATTTT.

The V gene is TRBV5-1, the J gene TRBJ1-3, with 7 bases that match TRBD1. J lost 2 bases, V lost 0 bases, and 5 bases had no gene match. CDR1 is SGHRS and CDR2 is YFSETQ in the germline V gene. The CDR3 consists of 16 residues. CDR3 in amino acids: CASSLEWGQTGNTIYF. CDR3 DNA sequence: TGCGCCAGCAGCTTGGAGTGGGGACAGACTGGAAACACCATATATTTT.

The CDR3 reads CASSVPEPGQGYEQYF. Here the CDR3 DNA reads TGTGCCAGCAGTGTGCCTGAACCGGGACAGGGCTACGAGCAGTACTTC. The V and J genes are TRBV2 and TRBJ2-7; 9 bases agree with TRBD1. This CDR3 is built from 16 residues. Germline loops: CDR1 SNHLY, CDR2 FYNNEI. V lost 4 bases and J lost 3; bases outside the gene matches: 10.

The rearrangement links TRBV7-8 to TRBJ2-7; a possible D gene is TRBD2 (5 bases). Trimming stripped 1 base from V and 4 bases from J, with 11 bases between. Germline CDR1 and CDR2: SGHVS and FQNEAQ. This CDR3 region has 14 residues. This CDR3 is CASSLVGGPYEQYF. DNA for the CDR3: TGTGCCAGCAGCTTAGTAGGCGGGCCTTACGAGCAGTACTTC.

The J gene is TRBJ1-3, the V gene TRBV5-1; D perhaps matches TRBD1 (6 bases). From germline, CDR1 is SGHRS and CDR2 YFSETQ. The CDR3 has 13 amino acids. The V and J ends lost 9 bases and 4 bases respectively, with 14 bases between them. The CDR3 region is CANLQGRGNTIYF. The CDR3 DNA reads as TGCGCCAACTTACAGGGAAGGGGAAACACCATATATTTT.

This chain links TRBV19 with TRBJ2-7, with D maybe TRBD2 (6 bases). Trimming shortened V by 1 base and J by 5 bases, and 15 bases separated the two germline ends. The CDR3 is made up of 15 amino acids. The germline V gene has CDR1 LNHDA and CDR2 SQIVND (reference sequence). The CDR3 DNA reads TGTGCCAGTAGTATAGCGGAGGGGATGGGCAACGAGCAGTACTTC. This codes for CASSIAEGMGNEQYF.